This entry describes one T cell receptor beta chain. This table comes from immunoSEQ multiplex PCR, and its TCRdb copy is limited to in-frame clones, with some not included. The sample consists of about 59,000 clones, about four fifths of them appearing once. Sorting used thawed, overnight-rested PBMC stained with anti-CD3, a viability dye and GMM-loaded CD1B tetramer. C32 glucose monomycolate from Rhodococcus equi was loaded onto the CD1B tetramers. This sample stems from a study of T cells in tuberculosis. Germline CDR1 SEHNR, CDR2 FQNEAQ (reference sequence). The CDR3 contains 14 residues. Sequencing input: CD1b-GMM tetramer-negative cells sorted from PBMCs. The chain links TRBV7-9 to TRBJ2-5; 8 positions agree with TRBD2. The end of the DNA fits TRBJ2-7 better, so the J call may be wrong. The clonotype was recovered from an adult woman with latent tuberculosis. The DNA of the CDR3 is TGTGCCAGCAGCTTATCGAGCGGGAGCTACGAGCAGTACTTC. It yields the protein CASSLSSGSYEQYF.